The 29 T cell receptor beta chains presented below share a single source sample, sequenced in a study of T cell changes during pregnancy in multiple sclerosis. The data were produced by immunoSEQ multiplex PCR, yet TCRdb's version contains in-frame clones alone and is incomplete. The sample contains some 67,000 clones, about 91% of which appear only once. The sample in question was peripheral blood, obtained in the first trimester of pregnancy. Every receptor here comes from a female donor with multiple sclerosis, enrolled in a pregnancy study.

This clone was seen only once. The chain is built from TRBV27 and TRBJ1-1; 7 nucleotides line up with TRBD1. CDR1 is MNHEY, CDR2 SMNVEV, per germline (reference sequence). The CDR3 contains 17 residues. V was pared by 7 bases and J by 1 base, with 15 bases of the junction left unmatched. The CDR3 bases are TGTGCCAGCAAAGAAGGGACAGCTCGACTTAAGAACACTGAAGCTTTCTTT. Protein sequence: CASKEGTARLKNTEAFF.

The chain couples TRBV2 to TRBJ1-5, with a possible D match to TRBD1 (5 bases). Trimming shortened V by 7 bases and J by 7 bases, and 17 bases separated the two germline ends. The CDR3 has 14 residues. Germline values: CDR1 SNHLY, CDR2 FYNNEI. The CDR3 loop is CASNGAKPGQPQHF. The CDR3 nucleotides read TGTGCCAGCAATGGGGCTAAGCCAGGACAGCCCCAGCATTTT.

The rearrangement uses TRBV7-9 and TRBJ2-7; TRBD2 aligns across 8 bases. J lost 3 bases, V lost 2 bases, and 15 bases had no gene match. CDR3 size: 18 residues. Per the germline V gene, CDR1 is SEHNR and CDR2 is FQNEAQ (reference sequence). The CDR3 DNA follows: TGTGCCAGCAGCTTACGAGGGGGGACGGGGGGGGTTCTCTACGAGCAGTACTTC. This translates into CASSLRGGTGGVLYEQYF.

The CDR3 reads CASSPTGNQPQHF. For the CDR3, the DNA is TGTGCCAGCTCCCCGACAGGGAATCAGCCCCAGCATTTT. This chain links TRBV18 with TRBJ1-5; TRBD1 matches 7 bases. Unmatched junction bases numbered 3, after V lost 6 bases and J lost 4 bases. Germline V gene lookup returns CDR1 KGHSH and CDR2 LQKENI. The CDR3 length is 13 residues.

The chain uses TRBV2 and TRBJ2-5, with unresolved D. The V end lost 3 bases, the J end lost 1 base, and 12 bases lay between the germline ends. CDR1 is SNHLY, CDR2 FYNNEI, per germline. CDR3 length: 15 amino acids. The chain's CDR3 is CASSEWPQTQETQYF. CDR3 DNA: TGTGCCAGCAGTGAGTGGCCACAGACCCAAGAGACCCAGTACTTC. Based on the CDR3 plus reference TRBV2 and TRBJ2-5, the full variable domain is EPEVTQTPSHQVTQMGQEVILRCVPISNHLYFYWYRQILGQKVEFLVSFYNNEISEKSEIFDDQFSVERPDGSNFTLKIRSTKLEDSAMYFCASSEWPQTQETQYFGPGTRLLVL.

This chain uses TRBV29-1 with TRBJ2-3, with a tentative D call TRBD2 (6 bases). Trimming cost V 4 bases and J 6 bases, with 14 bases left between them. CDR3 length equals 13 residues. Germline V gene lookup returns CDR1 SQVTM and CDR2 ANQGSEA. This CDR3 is CSVALLAPDTQYF. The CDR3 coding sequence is TGCAGCGTTGCCCTACTAGCTCCGGATACGCAGTATTTT.

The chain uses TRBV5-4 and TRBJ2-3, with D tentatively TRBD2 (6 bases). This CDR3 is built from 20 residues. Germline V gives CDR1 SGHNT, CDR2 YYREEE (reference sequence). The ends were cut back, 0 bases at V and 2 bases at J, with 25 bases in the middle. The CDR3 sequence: CASSLVAGLATITVTDTQYF. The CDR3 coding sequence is TGTGCCAGCAGCTTGGTCGCAGGGCTAGCGACAATCACCGTCACAGATACGCAGTATTTT.

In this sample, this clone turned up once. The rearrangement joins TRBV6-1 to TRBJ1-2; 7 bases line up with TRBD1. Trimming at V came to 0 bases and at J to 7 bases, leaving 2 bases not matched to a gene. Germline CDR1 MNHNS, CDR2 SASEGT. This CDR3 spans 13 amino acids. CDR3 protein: CASSEARGIGYTF. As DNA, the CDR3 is TGTGCCAGCAGTGAAGCCAGGGGGATTGGCTACACCTTC.

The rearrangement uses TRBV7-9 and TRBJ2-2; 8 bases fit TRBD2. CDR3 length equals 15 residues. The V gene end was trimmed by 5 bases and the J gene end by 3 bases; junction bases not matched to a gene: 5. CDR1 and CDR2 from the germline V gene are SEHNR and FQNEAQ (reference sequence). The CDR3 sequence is CASSPGGGYTGELFF. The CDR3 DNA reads TGTGCCAGCAGCCCTGGCGGGGGGTACACCGGGGAGCTGTTTTTT.

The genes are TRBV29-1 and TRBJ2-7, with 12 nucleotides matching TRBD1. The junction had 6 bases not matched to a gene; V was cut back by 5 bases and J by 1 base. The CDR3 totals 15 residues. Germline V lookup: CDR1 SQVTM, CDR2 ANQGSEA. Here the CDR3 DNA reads TGCAGCGTTAAGGGACAGGGGGCGCGTTCCTACGAGCAGTACTTC. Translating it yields CSVKGQGARSYEQYF.

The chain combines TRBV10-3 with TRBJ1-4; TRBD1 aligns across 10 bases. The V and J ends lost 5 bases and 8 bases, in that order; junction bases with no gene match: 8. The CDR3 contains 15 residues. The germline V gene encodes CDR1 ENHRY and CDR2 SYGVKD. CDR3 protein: CAISPDRGREEKLFF. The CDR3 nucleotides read TGTGCCATCAGTCCTGACAGGGGGCGAGAAGAAAAACTGTTTTTT.

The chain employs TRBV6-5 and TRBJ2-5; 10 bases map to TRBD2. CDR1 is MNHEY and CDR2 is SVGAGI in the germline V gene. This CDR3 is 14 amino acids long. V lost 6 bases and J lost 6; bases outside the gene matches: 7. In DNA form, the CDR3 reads TGTGCCAGCAGATTAGCGGGAGGAACGAAGACCCAGTACTTC. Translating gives CASRLAGGTKTQYF.

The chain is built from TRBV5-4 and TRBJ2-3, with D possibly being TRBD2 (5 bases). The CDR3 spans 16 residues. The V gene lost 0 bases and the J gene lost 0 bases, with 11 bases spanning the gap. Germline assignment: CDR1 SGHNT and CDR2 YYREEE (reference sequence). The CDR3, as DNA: TGTGCCAGCAGCTTGGAAGGCGGGCCTAGCACAGATACGCAGTATTTT. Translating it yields CASSLEGGPSTDTQYF.

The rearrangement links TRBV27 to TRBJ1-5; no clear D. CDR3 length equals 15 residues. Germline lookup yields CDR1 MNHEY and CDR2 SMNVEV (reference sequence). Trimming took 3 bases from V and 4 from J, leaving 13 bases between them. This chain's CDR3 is CASSLLGRTNQPQHF. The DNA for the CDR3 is TGTGCCAGCAGTTTGTTAGGGCGGACTAATCAGCCCCAGCATTTT.

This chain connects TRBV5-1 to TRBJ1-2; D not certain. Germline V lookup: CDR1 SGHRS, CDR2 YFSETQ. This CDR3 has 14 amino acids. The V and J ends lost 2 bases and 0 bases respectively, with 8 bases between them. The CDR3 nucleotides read TGCGCCAGCAGCTTACAGCCTTCTAACTATGGCTACACCTTC. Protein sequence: CASSLQPSNYGYTF.

The chain's CDR3 is CASSEQIFKYNEQFF. The CDR3 DNA is TGTGCCAGCAGTGAACAGATTTTTAAATACAATGAGCAGTTCTTC. The chain uses TRBV2 and TRBJ2-1; no reliable D call. The CDR3 totals 15 residues. The V and J ends lost 2 bases and 4 bases respectively, with 12 bases between them. From germline, CDR1 is SNHLY and CDR2 FYNNEI.

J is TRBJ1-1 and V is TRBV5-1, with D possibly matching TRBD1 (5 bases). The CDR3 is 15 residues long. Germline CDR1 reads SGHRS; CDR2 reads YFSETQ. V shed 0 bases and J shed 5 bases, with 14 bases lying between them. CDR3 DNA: TGCGCCAGCAGCTTGGACCTTACAGGATCTACTGAAGCTTTCTTT. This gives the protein CASSLDLTGSTEAFF.

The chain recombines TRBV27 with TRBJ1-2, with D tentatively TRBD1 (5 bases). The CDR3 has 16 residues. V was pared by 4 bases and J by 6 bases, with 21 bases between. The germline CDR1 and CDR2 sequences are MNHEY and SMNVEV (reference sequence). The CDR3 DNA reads TGTGCCAGCAGTTCATACCCAACAGGATCGGATGATGGCTACACCTTC. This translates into CASSSYPTGSDDGYTF.

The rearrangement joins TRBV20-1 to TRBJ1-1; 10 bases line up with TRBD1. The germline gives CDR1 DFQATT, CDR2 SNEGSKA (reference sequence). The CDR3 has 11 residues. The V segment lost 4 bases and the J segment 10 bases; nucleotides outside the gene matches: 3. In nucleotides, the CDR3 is TGCAGTGCTATGGGGACAGGGGTAGCTTTCTTT. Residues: CSAMGTGVAFF.

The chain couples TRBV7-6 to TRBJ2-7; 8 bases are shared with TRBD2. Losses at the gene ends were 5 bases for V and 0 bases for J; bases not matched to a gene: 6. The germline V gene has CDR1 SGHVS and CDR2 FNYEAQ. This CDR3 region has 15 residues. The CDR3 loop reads CASSPRLALSYEQYF. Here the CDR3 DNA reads TGTGCCAGCAGCCCCCGACTAGCGCTCTCCTACGAGCAGTACTTC.

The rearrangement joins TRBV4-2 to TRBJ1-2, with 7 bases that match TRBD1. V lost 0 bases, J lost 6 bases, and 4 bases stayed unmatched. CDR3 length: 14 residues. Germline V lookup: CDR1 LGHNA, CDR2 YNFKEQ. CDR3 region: CASSQDGTEDGYTF. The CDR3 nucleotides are TGTGCCAGCAGCCAAGATGGGACAGAGGATGGCTACACCTTC.

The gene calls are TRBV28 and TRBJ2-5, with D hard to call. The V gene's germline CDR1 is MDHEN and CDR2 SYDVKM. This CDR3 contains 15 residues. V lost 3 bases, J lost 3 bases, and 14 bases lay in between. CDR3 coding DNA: TGTGCCAGCAGTTTCCGTACCACACGAAAAGAGACCCAGTACTTC. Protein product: CASSFRTTRKETQYF.

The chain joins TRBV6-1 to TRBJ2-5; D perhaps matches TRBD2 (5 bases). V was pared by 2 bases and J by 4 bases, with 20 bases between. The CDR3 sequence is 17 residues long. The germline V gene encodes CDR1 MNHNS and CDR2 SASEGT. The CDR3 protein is CASSERGGLSTGETQYF. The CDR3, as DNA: TGTGCCAGCAGTGAAAGAGGAGGACTCTCTACGGGAGAGACCCAGTACTTC.

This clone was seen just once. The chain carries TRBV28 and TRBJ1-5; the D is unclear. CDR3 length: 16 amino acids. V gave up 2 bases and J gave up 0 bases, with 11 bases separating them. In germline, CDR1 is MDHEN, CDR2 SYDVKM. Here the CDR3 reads CASSLGRVYSNQPQHF. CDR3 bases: TGTGCCAGCAGTTTAGGGAGGGTTTATAGCAATCAGCCCCAGCATTTT.

CDR3 DNA sequence: TGTGCCAGCTCGCCAGGGGACAATGAGCAGTTCTTC. Translating it yields CASSPGDNEQFF. This chain uses TRBV4-2 with TRBJ2-1, with a tentative D call TRBD1 (6 bases). This CDR3 is 12 amino acids long. V was pared by 8 bases and J by 5 bases, with 10 bases between. CDR1 is LGHNA and CDR2 is YNFKEQ in the germline V gene.

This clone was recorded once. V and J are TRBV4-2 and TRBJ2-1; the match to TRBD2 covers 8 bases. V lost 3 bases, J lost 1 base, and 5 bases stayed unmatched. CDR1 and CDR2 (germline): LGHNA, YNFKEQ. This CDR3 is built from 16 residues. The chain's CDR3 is CASSHSRGGSYNEQFF. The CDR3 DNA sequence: TGTGCCAGCAGCCACAGTCGGGGGGGATCCTACAATGAGCAGTTCTTC.

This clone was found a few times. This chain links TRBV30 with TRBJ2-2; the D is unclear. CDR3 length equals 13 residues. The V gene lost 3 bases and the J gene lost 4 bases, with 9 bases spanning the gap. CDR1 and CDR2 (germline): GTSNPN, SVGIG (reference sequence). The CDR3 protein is CAWRRQSTGELFF. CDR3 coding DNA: TGTGCCTGGAGGAGGCAGAGCACCGGGGAGCTGTTTTTT.

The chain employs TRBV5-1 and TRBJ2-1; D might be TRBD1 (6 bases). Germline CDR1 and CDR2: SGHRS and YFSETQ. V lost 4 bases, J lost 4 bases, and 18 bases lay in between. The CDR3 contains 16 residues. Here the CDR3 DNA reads TGCGCCAGCAGCGATTCCCCCCGGGACAATTACAATGAGCAGTTCTTC. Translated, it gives CASSDSPRDNYNEQFF.

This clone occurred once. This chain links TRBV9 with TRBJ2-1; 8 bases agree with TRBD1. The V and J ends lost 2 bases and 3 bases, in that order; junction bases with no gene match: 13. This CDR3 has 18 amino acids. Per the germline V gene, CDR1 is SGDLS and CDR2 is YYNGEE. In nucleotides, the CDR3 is TGTGCCAGCAGCGTCCGAACCTCCGAGACAGGGGTCTACAATGAGCAGTTCTTC. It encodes CASSVRTSETGVYNEQFF.